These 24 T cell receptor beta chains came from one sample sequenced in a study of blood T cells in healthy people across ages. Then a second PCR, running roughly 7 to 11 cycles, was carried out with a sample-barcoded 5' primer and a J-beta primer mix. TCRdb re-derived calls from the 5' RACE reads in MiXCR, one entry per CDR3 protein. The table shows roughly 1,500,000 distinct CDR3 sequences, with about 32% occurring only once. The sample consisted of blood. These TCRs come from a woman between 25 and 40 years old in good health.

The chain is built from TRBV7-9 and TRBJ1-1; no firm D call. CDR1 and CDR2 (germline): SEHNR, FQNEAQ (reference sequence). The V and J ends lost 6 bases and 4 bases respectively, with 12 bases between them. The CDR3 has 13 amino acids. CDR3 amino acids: CASRQSVRTEAFF. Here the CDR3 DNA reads TGTGCCAGCAGACAAAGCGTCCGCACTGAAGCTTTCTTT.

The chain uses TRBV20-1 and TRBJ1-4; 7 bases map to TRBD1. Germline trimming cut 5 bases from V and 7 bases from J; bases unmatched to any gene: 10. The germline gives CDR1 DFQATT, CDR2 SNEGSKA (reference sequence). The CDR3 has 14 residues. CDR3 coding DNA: TGCAGTGCTGGTAACCGGGACAGCTTTGAAAAACTGTTTTTT. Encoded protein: CSAGNRDSFEKLFF.

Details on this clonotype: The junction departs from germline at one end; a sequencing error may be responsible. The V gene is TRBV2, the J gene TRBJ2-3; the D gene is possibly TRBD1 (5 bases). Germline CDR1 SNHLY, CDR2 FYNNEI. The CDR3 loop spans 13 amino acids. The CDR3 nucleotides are TGTGCCAACAGTCTCCGACAGACAGATACGCAGTATTTT. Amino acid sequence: CANSLRQTDTQYF. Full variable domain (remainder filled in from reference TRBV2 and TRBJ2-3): EPEVTQTPSHQVTQMGQEVILRCVPISNHLYFYWYRQILGQKVEFLVSFYNNEISEKSEIFDDQFSVERPDGSNFTLKIRSTKLEDSAMYFCANSLRQTDTQYFGPGTRLTVL.

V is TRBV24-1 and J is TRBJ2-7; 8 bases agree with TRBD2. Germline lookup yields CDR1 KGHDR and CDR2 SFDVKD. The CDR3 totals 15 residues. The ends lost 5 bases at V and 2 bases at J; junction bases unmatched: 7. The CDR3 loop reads CATSGREGPPYEQYF. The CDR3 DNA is TGTGCCACCAGTGGCCGGGAGGGTCCCCCCTACGAGCAGTACTTC.

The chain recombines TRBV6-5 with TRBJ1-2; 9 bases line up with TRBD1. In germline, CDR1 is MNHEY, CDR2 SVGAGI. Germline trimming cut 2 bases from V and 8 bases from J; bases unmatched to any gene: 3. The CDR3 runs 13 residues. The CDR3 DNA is TGTGCCAGCAGTTACGGGACAGGGAAAGGCTACACCTTC. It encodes CASSYGTGKGYTF.

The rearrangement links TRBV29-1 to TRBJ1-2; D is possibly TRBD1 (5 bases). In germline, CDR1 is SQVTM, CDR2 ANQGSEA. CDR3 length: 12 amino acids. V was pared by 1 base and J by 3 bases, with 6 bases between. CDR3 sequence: CSVEGGHYGYTF. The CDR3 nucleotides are TGCAGCGTTGAAGGGGGACACTATGGCTACACCTTC.

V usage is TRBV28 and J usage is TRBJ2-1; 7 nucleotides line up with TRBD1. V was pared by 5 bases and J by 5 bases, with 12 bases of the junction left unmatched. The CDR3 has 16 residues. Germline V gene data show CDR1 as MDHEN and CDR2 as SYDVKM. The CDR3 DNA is TGTGCCAGCAGTCCGGATCCGGGACAGAACAACAATGAGCAGTTCTTC. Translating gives CASSPDPGQNNNEQFF.

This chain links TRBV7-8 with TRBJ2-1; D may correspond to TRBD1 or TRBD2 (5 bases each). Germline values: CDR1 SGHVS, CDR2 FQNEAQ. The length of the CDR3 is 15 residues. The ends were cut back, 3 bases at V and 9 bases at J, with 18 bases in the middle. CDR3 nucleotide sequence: TGTGCCAGCAGCTTCTCGATGTTCAGGGACCGTGAGCAGTTCTTC. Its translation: CASSFSMFRDREQFF.

The CDR3 coding sequence is TGTGCCAGCAGCCAAGATCGGGTAGAGCGGGGGAGGAACACAGATACGCAGTATTTT. Residues: CASSQDRVERGRNTDTQYF. The chain joins TRBV3-1 to TRBJ2-3; 8 bases fit TRBD2. The CDR3 extends over 19 amino acids. J was trimmed by 2 bases and V by 0 bases; bases with no gene match: 13. Germline-derived CDR1 and CDR2 are LGHDT and YNNKEL (reference sequence).

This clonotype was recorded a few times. In DNA form, the CDR3 reads TGTGCCAGCAGTTACCTTCCGAACTCCTACAATGAGCAGTACTTC. Residues: CASSYLPNSYNEQYF. V and J are TRBV6-2 or TRBV6-3 and TRBJ2-1, with unresolved D. The J call may be incorrect, as the DNA end agrees better with TRBJ2-7. CDR1 is MNHEY, CDR2 SVGEGT, per germline. There are 15 residues in the CDR3.

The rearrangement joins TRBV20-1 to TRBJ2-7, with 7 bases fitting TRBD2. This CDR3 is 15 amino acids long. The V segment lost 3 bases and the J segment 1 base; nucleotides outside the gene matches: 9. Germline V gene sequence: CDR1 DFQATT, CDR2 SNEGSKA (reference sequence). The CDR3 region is CSARRSAGASYEQYF. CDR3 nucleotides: TGCAGTGCTAGGAGGTCGGCGGGAGCGTCCTACGAGCAGTACTTC.

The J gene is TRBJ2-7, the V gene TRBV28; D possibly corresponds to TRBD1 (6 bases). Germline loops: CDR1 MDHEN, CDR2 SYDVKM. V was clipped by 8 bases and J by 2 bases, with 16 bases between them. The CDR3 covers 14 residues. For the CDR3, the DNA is TGTGCCAGCCTCCCCCCGGGACAACCCTACGAGCAGTACTTC. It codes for CASLPPGQPYEQYF.

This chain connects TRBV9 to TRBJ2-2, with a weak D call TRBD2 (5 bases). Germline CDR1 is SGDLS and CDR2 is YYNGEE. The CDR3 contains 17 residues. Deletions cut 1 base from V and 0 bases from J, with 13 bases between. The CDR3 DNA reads TGTGCCAGCAGCGTATCTAGCCGACACGCGAACACCGGGGAGCTGTTTTTT. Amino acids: CASSVSSRHANTGELFF.

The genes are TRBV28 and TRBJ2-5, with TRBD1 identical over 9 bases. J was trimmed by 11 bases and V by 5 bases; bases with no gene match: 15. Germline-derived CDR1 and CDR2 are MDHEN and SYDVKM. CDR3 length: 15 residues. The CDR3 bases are TGTGCCAGCAGTCGTCCGGGACAGGGTCTTTACAAGCAGTACTTC. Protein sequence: CASSRPGQGLYKQYF.

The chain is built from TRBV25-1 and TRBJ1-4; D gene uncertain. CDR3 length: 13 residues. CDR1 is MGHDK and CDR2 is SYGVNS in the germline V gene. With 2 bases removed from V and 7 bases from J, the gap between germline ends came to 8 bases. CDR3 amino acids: CASSELDTEKLFF. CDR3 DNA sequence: TGTGCCAGCAGTGAACTAGATACTGAAAAACTGTTTTTT.

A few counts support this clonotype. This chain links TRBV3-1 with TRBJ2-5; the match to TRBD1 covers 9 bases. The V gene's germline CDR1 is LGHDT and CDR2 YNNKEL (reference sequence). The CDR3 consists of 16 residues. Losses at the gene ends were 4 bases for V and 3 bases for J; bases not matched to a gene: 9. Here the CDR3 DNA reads TGTGCCAGCAGCCCGCGCTGGGGACAGGGAGAAGAGACCCAGTACTTC. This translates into CASSPRWGQGEETQYF.

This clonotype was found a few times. The CDR3 spells CASISWPSGPGASYNEQFF. Written as DNA, the CDR3 is TGTGCCAGCATATCTTGGCCTAGCGGCCCTGGGGCGTCCTACAATGAGCAGTTCTTC. The V call is TRBV28, the J call TRBJ2-1; 7 bases agree with TRBD2. CDR3 length: 19 residues. CDR1 MDHEN and CDR2 SYDVKM come from the germline V gene. The J segment lost 1 base and the V segment lost 7 bases, leaving 19 bases of the junction unmatched.

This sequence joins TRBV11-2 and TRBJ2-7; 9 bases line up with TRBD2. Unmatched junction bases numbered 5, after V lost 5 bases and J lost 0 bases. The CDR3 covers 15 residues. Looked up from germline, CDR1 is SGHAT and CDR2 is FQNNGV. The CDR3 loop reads CASSRNSGSSYEQYF. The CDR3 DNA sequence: TGTGCCAGCAGCCGAAATAGCGGGAGCTCCTACGAGCAGTACTTC.

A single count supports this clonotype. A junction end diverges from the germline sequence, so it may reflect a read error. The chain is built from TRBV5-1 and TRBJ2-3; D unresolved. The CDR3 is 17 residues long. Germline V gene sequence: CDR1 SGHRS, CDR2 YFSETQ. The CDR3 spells CAGSRSPQRERTDTQYF. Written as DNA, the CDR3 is TGCGCCGGCAGCCGATCCCCCCAGCGAGAGAGAACAGATACGCAGTATTTT.

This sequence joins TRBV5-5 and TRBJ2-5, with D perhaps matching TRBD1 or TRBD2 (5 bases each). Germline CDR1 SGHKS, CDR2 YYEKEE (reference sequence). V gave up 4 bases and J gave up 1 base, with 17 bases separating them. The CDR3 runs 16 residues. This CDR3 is CASSGLTEIAQETQYF. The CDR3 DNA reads TGTGCCAGCAGCGGACTGACAGAAATTGCCCAAGAGACCCAGTACTTC.

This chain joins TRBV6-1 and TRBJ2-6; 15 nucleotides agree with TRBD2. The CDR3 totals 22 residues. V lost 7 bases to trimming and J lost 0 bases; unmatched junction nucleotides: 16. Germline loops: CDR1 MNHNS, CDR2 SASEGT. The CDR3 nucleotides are TGTGCCAGCATTCGTCTCACGGGACTAGCGGGAGGACCCCTCTCTGGGGCCAACGTCCTGACTTTC. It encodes CASIRLTGLAGGPLSGANVLTF.

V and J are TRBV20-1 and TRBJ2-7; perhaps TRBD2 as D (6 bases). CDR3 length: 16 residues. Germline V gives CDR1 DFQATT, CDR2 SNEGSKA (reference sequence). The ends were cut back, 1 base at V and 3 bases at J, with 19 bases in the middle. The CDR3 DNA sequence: TGCAGTGCTAGAGCGCCGGGAGACCTTACGCTCTACGAGCAGTACTTC. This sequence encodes CSARAPGDLTLYEQYF.

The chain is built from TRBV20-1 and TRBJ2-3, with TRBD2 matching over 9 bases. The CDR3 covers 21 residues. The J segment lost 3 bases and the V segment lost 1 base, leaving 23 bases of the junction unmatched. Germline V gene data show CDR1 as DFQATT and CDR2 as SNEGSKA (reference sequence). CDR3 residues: CSARGGIGHKAGGFETDTQYF. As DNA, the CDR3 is TGCAGTGCTAGAGGGGGGATAGGCCACAAGGCGGGAGGGTTCGAGACAGATACGCAGTATTTT.

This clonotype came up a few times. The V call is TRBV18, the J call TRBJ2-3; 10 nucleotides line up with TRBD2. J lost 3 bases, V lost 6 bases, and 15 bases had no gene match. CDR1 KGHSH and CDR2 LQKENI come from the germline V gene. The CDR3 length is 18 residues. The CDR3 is CASSPGLAGVRRTDTQYF. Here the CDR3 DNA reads TGTGCCAGCTCCCCGGGGCTAGCGGGAGTCCGAAGAACAGATACGCAGTATTTT.